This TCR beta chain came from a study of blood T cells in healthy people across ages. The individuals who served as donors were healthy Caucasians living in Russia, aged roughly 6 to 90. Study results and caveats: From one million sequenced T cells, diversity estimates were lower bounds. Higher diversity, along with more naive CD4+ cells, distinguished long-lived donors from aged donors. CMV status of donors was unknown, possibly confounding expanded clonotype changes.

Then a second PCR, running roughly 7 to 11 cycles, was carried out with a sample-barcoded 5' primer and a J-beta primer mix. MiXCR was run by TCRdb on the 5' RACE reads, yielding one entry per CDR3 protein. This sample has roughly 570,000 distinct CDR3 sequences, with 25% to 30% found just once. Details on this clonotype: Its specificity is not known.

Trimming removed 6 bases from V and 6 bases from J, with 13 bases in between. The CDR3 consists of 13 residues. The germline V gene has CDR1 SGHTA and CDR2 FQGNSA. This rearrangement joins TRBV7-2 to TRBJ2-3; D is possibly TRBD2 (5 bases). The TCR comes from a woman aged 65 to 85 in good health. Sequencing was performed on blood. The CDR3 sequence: CASRPVPSDTQYF. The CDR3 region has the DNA TGTGCCAGCAGGCCCGTTCCTAGCGATACGCAGTATTTT. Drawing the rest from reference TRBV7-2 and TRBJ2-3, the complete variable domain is GAGVSQSPSNKVTEKGKDVELRCDPISGHTALYWYRQSLGQGLEFLIYFQGNSAPDKSGLPSDRFSAERTGGSVSTLTIQRTQQEDSAVYLCASRPVPSDTQYFGPGTRLTVL.